This T cell receptor (beta chain) was documented in a study of control samples from healthy donors and cancer patients. Assay used: immunoSEQ multiplex PCR; TCRdb lists only in-frame clones, some missing. Among over 80,000 clones listed, 91% were seen once. Looked up from germline, CDR1 is KGHSY and CDR2 is FQNENV. This CDR3 is 14 amino acids long. The V end lost 0 bases, the J end lost 7 bases, and 13 bases lay between the germline ends. This TCR was recovered from a young man in good health. Sequences were obtained from blood. The genes are TRBV16 and TRBJ2-7; D remains ambiguous. CDR3: CASSQSGRLFEQYF. The CDR3 bases are TGTGCCAGCAGCCAATCTGGCAGGCTTTTTGAGCAGTACTTC.